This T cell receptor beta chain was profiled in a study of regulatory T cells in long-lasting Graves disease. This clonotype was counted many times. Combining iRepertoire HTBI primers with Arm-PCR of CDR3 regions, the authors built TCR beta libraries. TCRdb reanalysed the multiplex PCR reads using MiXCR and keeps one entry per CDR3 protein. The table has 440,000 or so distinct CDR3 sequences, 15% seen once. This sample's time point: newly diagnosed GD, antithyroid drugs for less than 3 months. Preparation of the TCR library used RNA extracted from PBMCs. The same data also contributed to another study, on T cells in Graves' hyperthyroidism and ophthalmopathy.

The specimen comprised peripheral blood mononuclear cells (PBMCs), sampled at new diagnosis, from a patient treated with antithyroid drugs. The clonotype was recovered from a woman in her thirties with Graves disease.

CDR3 sequence (DNA): TGTGCCAGCAGTTCCCCGGGACAGACGCCAGATTCCTACACCTTC. Protein product: CASSSPGQTPDSYTF. This sequence joins TRBV28 and TRBJ1-2; 7 bases fit TRBD1. V gave up 4 bases and J gave up 10 bases; unmatched junction bases: 15. CDR1 and CDR2 (germline): MDHEN, SYDVKM. The CDR3 is 15 amino acids.